This T cell receptor beta chain is drawn from a study of blood T cell repertoires in COVID-19. Looking at the study overall: The analysed material was cDNA or gDNA that came from T cells, B-cell-depleted T cells, or PBMCs.

As originally analysed: Estimated nucleated cell counts came from reference gene primer amplification. Clones were read by immunoSEQ multiplex PCR, and TCRdb kept only the in-frame ones, dropping some. The V and J calls and clone size were taken over from that table, and D and trimming were inferred from the DNA. The table lists about 62,000 clones, 80% to 95% of them singletons. Between the trimmed V and J ends, which lost 2 bases and 1 base, there was a span of 9 bases. Looked up from germline, CDR1 is MNHEY and CDR2 is SVGAGI. The CDR3 has 14 amino acids. This clonotype was obtained from a human donor in a cohort sampled during active COVID-19. The chain links TRBV6-5 to TRBJ2-7; no reliable D call. Sequencing was carried out using peripheral blood. The CDR3 reads CASSYDGESYEQYF. The CDR3 DNA reads TGTGCCAGCAGTTACGACGGAGAATCCTACGAGCAGTACTTC.